What follows are 30 T cell receptor beta chains derived from one specimen sequenced in a study of blood T cell repertoires in COVID-19. Assay used: immunoSEQ multiplex PCR; TCRdb lists only in-frame clones, some missing. This sample yields about 290,000 clones, of which 89% are seen a single time; 1.5% to 2% belongs to the top ten. The sequencing sample was made of PBMCs or T cells enriched from blood (not recorded which). The source of these receptors is a middle-aged woman who had recovered from COVID-19.

The chain joins TRBV2 to TRBJ2-1; 10 bases are a match to TRBD1. Germline-derived CDR1 and CDR2 are SNHLY and FYNNEI. CDR3 length equals 15 residues. V lost 6 bases to trimming and J lost 3 bases; unmatched junction nucleotides: 5. CDR3 residues: CASRGDRGGYNEQFF. Here the CDR3 DNA reads TGTGCCAGCAGGGGGGACAGGGGTGGCTACAATGAGCAGTTCTTC.

The CDR3 coding sequence is TGTGCCAGCAGCTTGGGGTGGTTTCTAGGGGAAAGCAATCAGCCCCAGCATTTT. Its protein is CASSLGWFLGESNQPQHF. This rearrangement joins TRBV7-8 to TRBJ1-5; possible D gene TRBD1, 5 bases. Germline V CDR1 and CDR2: SGHVS, FQNEAQ. Trimming shortened V by 3 bases and J by 1 base, and 19 bases separated the two germline ends. This CDR3 has 18 amino acids.

The J gene is TRBJ1-5, the V gene TRBV19; no definite D call. The germline V gene has CDR1 LNHDA and CDR2 SQIVND (reference sequence). This CDR3 comprises 12 residues. Trimming removed 3 bases from V and 4 bases from J, with 4 bases in between. CDR3 DNA: TGTGCCAGTAGTATGAGAAATCAGCCCCAGCATTTT. Translation gives CASSMRNQPQHF.

The rearrangement links TRBV30 to TRBJ2-7; TRBD1 matches 9 bases. The CDR3 runs to 12 residues. The germline V gene encodes CDR1 GTSNPN and CDR2 SVGIG (reference sequence). The J segment lost 5 bases and the V segment lost 5 bases, leaving 4 bases of the junction unmatched. This chain's CDR3 is CAWGDRVNEQYF. The CDR3 coding sequence is TGTGCCTGGGGGGACAGGGTGAACGAGCAGTACTTC.

The rearrangement joins TRBV6-2 or TRBV6-3 to TRBJ2-2; TRBD2 is a possible D gene (6 bases). V lost 2 bases and J 5 bases, leaving 12 bases between the germline ends. CDR3 length: 15 amino acids. Germline V CDR1 and CDR2: MNHEY, SVGEGT. The chain's CDR3 is CASSYGGPRTGELFF. The CDR3, as DNA: TGTGCCAGCAGTTACGGAGGGCCGAGGACCGGGGAGCTGTTTTTT.

The chain couples TRBV6-5 to TRBJ1-2, with TRBD1 as a possible D gene (5 bases). Between the trimmed V and J ends, which lost 2 bases and 4 bases, there was a span of 11 bases. Germline CDR1 and CDR2: MNHEY and SVGAGI. The CDR3 spans 14 residues. Written as DNA, the CDR3 is TGTGCCAGCAGTTACGGGGCCGATATCTATGGCTACACCTTC. This codes for CASSYGADIYGYTF.

V usage is TRBV2 and J usage is TRBJ2-7; tentative D call: TRBD2 (5 bases). CDR3 length: 10 amino acids. V was shortened by 7 bases and J by 5 bases, with 6 bases between the two germline ends. Looked up from germline, CDR1 is SNHLY and CDR2 is FYNNEI. DNA for the CDR3: TGTGCCAGCATCGGGAACGAGCAGTACTTC. The encoded protein is CASIGNEQYF. Based on the CDR3 plus reference TRBV2 and TRBJ2-7, the full variable domain is EPEVTQTPSHQVTQMGQEVILRCVPISNHLYFYWYRQILGQKVEFLVSFYNNEISEKSEIFDDQFSVERPDGSNFTLKIRSTKLEDSAMYFCASIGNEQYFGPGTRLTVT.

The chain joins TRBV9 to TRBJ2-1; 9 bases align to TRBD2. CDR1 is SGDLS and CDR2 is YYNGEE in the germline V gene. V dropped 2 bases and J dropped 8; count of bases not matched to a gene: 17. The CDR3 spans 18 residues. The CDR3 reads CASSVGSYGRGGLDEQFF. In DNA form, the CDR3 reads TGTGCCAGCAGCGTGGGTAGTTATGGGCGGGGGGGCCTCGATGAGCAGTTCTTC. Using reference TRBV9 and TRBJ2-1 for the parts outside the CDR3, the full variable domain is DSGVTQTPKHLITATGQRVTLRCSPRSGDLSVYWYQQSLDQGLQFLIQYYNGEERAKGNILERFSAQQFPDLHSELNLSSLELGDSALYFCASSVGSYGRGGLDEQFFGPGTRLTVL.

V and J are TRBV12-3 or TRBV12-4 and TRBJ2-5, with TRBD1 identical over 8 bases. The CDR3 length is 13 residues. Trimming removed 7 bases from V and 5 bases from J; junction bases left unmatched: 6. CDR3 coding DNA: TGTGCCAGCACCCCCGACAGGGGTGAGACCCAGTACTTC. The encoded protein is CASTPDRGETQYF.

This chain joins TRBV29-1 and TRBJ1-2; D gene unclear. This CDR3 spans 15 amino acids. V was clipped by 3 bases and J by 0 bases, with 14 bases between them. Looked up from germline, CDR1 is SQVTM and CDR2 is ANQGSEA. The CDR3 DNA follows: TGCAGCGTTGACCACTTTCTACTAGCTAACTATGGCTACACCTTC. Amino acids: CSVDHFLLANYGYTF.

V and J are TRBV6-2 or TRBV6-3 and TRBJ2-7; no reliable D call. Germline loops: CDR1 MNHEY, CDR2 SVGEGT. Trimming stripped 4 bases from V and 0 bases from J, with 22 bases between. This CDR3 contains 18 residues. CDR3 protein: CASSSSHTTPIYSYEQYF. The DNA of the CDR3 is TGTGCCAGCAGTTCTTCCCATACGACTCCCATCTACTCCTACGAGCAGTACTTC.

The rearrangement links TRBV18 to TRBJ1-1; TRBD1 matches 7 bases. The CDR3 runs to 16 residues. Germline loops: CDR1 KGHSH, CDR2 LQKENI. V was pared by 4 bases and J by 7 bases, with 15 bases of the junction left unmatched. This CDR3 is CASSRRDRGVPGEAFF. The CDR3 coding sequence is TGTGCCAGCTCACGCCGGGACAGAGGGGTTCCTGGTGAAGCTTTCTTT.

J is TRBJ2-7 and V is TRBV19; 11 nucleotides match TRBD1. The CDR3 is made up of 15 amino acids. Looked up from germline, CDR1 is LNHDA and CDR2 is SQIVND (reference sequence). V was clipped by 5 bases and J by 6 bases; unmatched bases: 9. In DNA form, the CDR3 reads TGTGCCAGTAGTCGAACCGGGACAGGGGGGCTCGAGCAGTACTTC. This translates into CASSRTGTGGLEQYF.

This CDR3 reads CASSLADWYSADTQYF. The CDR3 nucleotides read TGCGCCAGCAGCTTGGCCGATTGGTATTCGGCAGATACGCAGTATTTT. The rearrangement links TRBV5-1 to TRBJ2-3; no clear D. In germline, CDR1 is SGHRS, CDR2 YFSETQ. V lost 0 bases to trimming and J lost 4 bases, with 15 bases between them. The CDR3 is 16 amino acids.

In this sample, this clone turned up once. The J gene is TRBJ2-7, the V gene TRBV24-1, with 9 bases that match TRBD1. Germline V gives CDR1 KGHDR, CDR2 SFDVKD. The CDR3 sequence is 17 residues long. The V segment lost 0 bases and the J segment 2 bases; nucleotides outside the gene matches: 7. The CDR3, as DNA: TGTGCCACCAGTGATTTGCCCGGACAGGGGATAACCTACGAGCAGTACTTC. Residues: CATSDLPGQGITYEQYF.

The chain is built from TRBV5-1 and TRBJ2-7; TRBD1 matches at 10 bases. J gave up 2 bases and V 4 bases, and 6 bases lay outside the gene matches. From germline, CDR1 is SGHRS and CDR2 YFSETQ. The CDR3 consists of 15 residues. The CDR3 reads CASSIRDRGPYEQYF. CDR3 in DNA: TGCGCCAGCAGCATCCGGGACAGGGGCCCCTACGAGCAGTACTTC.

The chain uses TRBV2 and TRBJ1-3; maybe TRBD1 (5 bases). Trimming stripped 0 bases from V and 0 bases from J, with 9 bases between. This CDR3 region has 16 residues. CDR1 is SNHLY and CDR2 is FYNNEI in the germline V gene. The CDR3 coding sequence is TGTGCCAGCAGTGAAGCCGGCAGGGCCTCTGGAAACACCATATATTTT. Translated, it gives CASSEAGRASGNTIYF.

The chain combines TRBV7-3 with TRBJ1-2, with D perhaps TRBD1 (6 bases). The CDR3 has 17 residues. Deletions cut 5 bases from V and 7 bases from J, with 26 bases between. Germline CDR1 SGHTA, CDR2 FQGTGA. The DNA for the CDR3 is TGTGCCAGCAGCGAGTCGGGCAGGGGTAGGCGATTGGGTGGCTACACCTTC. Amino acid sequence: CASSESGRGRRLGGYTF.

The rearrangement uses TRBV18 and TRBJ2-1; TRBD2 matches 7 bases. The V gene's germline CDR1 is KGHSH and CDR2 LQKENI. With V trimmed by 4 bases and J by 7 bases, 10 bases remained unmatched. This CDR3 is built from 15 residues. The CDR3 nucleotides read TGTGCCAGCTCACTAACTGCGGGAGATTCGAATGAGCAGTTCTTC. Encoded protein: CASSLTAGDSNEQFF. The complete variable domain, with remaining parts taken from reference TRBV18 and TRBJ2-1, reads NAGVMQNPRHLVRRRGQEARLRCSPMKGHSHVYWYRQLPEEGLKFMVYLQKENIIDESGMPKERFSAEFPKEGPSILRIQQVVRGDSAAYFCASSLTAGDSNEQFFGPGTRLTVL.

This chain links TRBV18 with TRBJ2-1; 13 bases fit TRBD2. CDR1 KGHSH and CDR2 LQKENI come from the germline V gene. The ends lost 4 bases at V and 6 bases at J; junction bases unmatched: 9. The CDR3 loop spans 17 amino acids. The CDR3 sequence is CASSHSAGTSGVNEQFF. CDR3 DNA: TGTGCCAGCTCACACTCTGCCGGGACTAGCGGGGTCAATGAGCAGTTCTTC.

CDR3 amino acids: CASSGTSLTDGDTQYF. The CDR3 DNA reads TGTGCCAGCAGCGGGACTAGTCTGACGGACGGCGATACGCAGTATTTT. J is TRBJ2-3 and V is TRBV2, with 8 bases matching TRBD2. CDR1 and CDR2 from the germline V gene are SNHLY and FYNNEI. This CDR3 has 16 amino acids. V lost 6 bases and J lost 6; bases outside the gene matches: 14.

The chain joins TRBV19 to TRBJ1-3, with a tentative D call TRBD1 (5 bases). From germline, CDR1 is LNHDA and CDR2 SQIVND (reference sequence). The CDR3 runs 16 residues. V lost 4 bases and J 4 bases, leaving 17 bases between the germline ends. DNA of the CDR3: TGTGCCAGTAGTAGCCCCCGGGGGTTGTCCGGAAACACCATATATTTT. Translating it yields CASSSPRGLSGNTIYF.

The rearrangement uses TRBV3-1 (or the pseudogene TRBV3-2) and TRBJ2-3, with 13 bases lining up with TRBD2. Germline loops: CDR1 LGHDT, CDR2 YNNKEL (reference sequence). This CDR3 has 14 amino acids. Trimming at V came to 6 bases and at J to 11 bases, leaving 8 bases not matched to a gene. The CDR3 spells CASRRTSGGAEQYF. The DNA of the CDR3 is TGTGCCAGCAGACGCACTAGCGGGGGGGCCGAGCAGTATTTT.

The chain couples TRBV5-1 to TRBJ1-4; 8 positions match TRBD1. Germline V gene sequence: CDR1 SGHRS, CDR2 YFSETQ. This CDR3 has 15 residues. The trim removed 5 bases at V and 5 bases at J, leaving 8 bases unmatched. For the CDR3, the DNA is TGCGCCAGCAGTCCTACCGGGACAGGAAATGAAAAACTGTTTTTT. This codes for CASSPTGTGNEKLFF.

This clone was detected once. The chain carries TRBV11-2 and TRBJ1-2; D gene ambiguous. V was clipped by 5 bases and J by 4 bases, with 11 bases between them. This CDR3 is built from 13 residues. CDR1 is SGHAT and CDR2 is FQNNGV in the germline V gene. CDR3 sequence (DNA): TGTGCCAGCAGCCCGGGTCGCTTCTATGGCTACACCTTC. Translation: CASSPGRFYGYTF.

The rearrangement links TRBV6-5 to TRBJ1-1, with a tentative D call TRBD1 (5 bases). Germline CDR1 and CDR2: MNHEY and SVGAGI. The CDR3 has 11 amino acids. V was cut by 8 bases and J by 7 bases, with 11 bases left in between. The CDR3: CASRGHVEAFF. CDR3 in DNA: TGTGCCAGCCGCGGACATGTTGAAGCTTTCTTT.

In regard to this clone: The identical CDR3 is also encoded by other nucleotide sequences in the sample. This chain links TRBV19 with TRBJ1-6; possibly TRBD1 for D (6 bases). Trimming took off 3 bases at V and 10 bases at J, with 10 bases between the two ends. This CDR3 spans 13 amino acids. CDR1 is LNHDA, CDR2 SQIVND, per germline (reference sequence). CDR3 region: CASSIQGNSPLHF. CDR3 coding DNA: TGTGCCAGTAGTATCCAGGGGAACTCACCCCTCCACTTT.

The chain links TRBV5-1 to TRBJ1-1, with D hard to call. The germline gives CDR1 SGHRS, CDR2 YFSETQ. The CDR3 runs 15 residues. Trimming took off 4 bases at V and 0 bases at J, with 13 bases between the two ends. CDR3 protein: CASSPGGSLNTEAFF. The CDR3 bases are TGCGCCAGCAGCCCTGGCGGGTCGTTGAACACTGAAGCTTTCTTT.

Comments on this clone: The sample contains more than one DNA sequence encoding this CDR3. This chain uses TRBV3-1 (or the pseudogene TRBV3-2) with TRBJ1-2, with 10 bases aligning to TRBD1. Trimming took 4 bases from V and 5 from J; bases not matched to a gene: 1. Germline CDR1 LGHDT, CDR2 YNNKEL (reference sequence). The CDR3 sequence is 13 residues long. The CDR3 loop is CASSLGQGYGYTF. The CDR3 DNA follows: TGTGCCAGCAGCCTGGGACAGGGGTATGGCTACACCTTC.

This chain joins TRBV3-1 (or the pseudogene TRBV3-2) and TRBJ1-1; D not certain. The CDR3 is 14 residues long. V gave up 0 bases and J gave up 11 bases, with 16 bases separating them. Germline CDR1 is LGHDT and CDR2 is YNNKEL (reference sequence). CDR3: CASSQDRSASRAFF. CDR3 nucleotide sequence: TGTGCCAGCAGCCAAGATAGGTCGGCTAGTCGGGCTTTCTTT.